This T cell receptor (beta chain) comes out of a study of TIL therapy for anti-PD-1-resistant metastatic lung cancer (dated by TCRdb to 2020 to 2022). About the investigation overall: Enrolled patients had a median age of around 49 years (range 38-75) and a median tumor PD-L1 proportion score of about 5.9%. Across the cohort, whole-exome sequencing showed a median non-synonymous tumor mutation burden of approximately 1.5 mutations per megabase. Clonotypes were tracked across tumor, expanded TIL product and serial blood samples by T cell receptor beta sequencing of tumor and peripheral blood. Most of the cohort had lung adenocarcinoma, including a handful of EGFR-mutant tumors and two ALK-rearranged tumors, and half of the patients were either current or former smokers.

For CDR1 and CDR2, the germline V gene lists MDHEN and SYDVKM. V drops 8 bases and J drops 2 bases, leaving 9 bases in between. Reading from cysteine to phenylalanine, the CDR3 counts 12 amino acids. The CDR3 DNA has 36 bases and is translated from base 1. Summary of the overall study and its limitations: Compared with baseline intratumoral T cells, expanded TIL cultures were more clonal and less diverse (median clonality about 6% vs 30%, p < 0.0001). Generalizability was limited because the cohort was highly selected, with more treatment-naive, never-smoker and oncogene-addicted patients included than is typical. The study protocol defined all tumor marker inferences as exploratory. Clonal turnover during TIL culture was high, and many clones enriched in the product were not detected in the baseline tumor, suggesting clonal contraction rather than faithful expansion.

The sample's time point label is to be understood as: pre-treatment sample, taken before nivolumab and TIL therapy. Baseline tumor samples were excised metastases, mostly pleural nodules or supraclavicular lymph nodes, from the same resection used to grow TIL. Tumors were harvested prior to any PD-1/PD-L1 blockade, after which nivolumab was administered to patients, and lymphodepletion, expanded TIL infusion and IL-2 were given to patients who progressed. Between late 2017 and 2020, a dual-center phase I trial enrolled adults who had stage 4 NSCLC. The samples were obtained from a phase I trial that was single-arm and open-label and tested tumor-infiltrating lymphocyte therapy combined with nivolumab in advanced non-small cell lung cancer. Portions of each resected tumor were snap-frozen in liquid nitrogen and stored at -80 °C. Using laser-capture macrodissection, tumor regions of interest were selected on H&E sections, then pulverized into roughly 14 mg aliquots and extracted using Qiagen Allprep kits.

In this sample, this clone turned up once. The antigen this receptor binds is unknown. No base quality information exists; no much larger clone differs at one position. The immunoSEQ v3 hsTCRB kit was used to amplify TCR beta CDR3 regions from genomic DNA through bias-controlled multiplex PCR. The TCR libraries were sequenced on an Illumina NextSeq 500 to roughly 1.8 million read pairs for survey level or roughly 4.5-6.5 million read pairs for deep level. For the original study's pipeline: V, D and J genes were assigned, non-productive sequences were removed, and clonality was reported by immunoSEQ Analyzer software. Repertoires were compared using productive Simpson clonality and Morisita overlap index of productive TRB rearrangements between infused TIL and blood. TCRdb obtained this table from immuneACCESS and retained in-frame rearrangements with V and J assigned. These tables miss some clones; where compared with another copy, unresolved V genes account for less than half of the shortfall, and the remainder is unexplained. V, J and clone size derive from that table, while D and trimming were established from the DNA sequence. This sample is represented by some 11,000 clones; roughly 63% of them were singletons. The top ten hold 7.4% of the sample.

The sequence is built from TRBV28 and TRBJ1-2, and TRBD1 may be the D gene, going by 5 matching bases. The sample here was tumor tissue, taken at baseline. This clonotype was sampled from a person aged 25 to 85 with non-small cell lung cancer. CDR3 sequence: CASSRGNYGYTF. The DNA sequence reads TGTGCCAGCTCGCGGGGCAACTATGGCTACACCTTC.